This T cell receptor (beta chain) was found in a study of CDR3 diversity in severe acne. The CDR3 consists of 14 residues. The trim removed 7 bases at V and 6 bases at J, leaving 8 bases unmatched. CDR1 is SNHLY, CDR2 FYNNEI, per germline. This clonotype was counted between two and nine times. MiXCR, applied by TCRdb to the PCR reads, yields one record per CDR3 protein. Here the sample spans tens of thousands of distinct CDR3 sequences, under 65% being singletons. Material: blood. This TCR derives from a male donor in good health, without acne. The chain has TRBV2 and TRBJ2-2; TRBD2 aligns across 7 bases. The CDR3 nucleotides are TGTGCCAGCACCGGGACTATCGTCGCCGGGGAGCTGTTTTTT. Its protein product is CASTGTIVAGELFF.